This TCR beta chain was observed in a study of blood T cell repertoires in COVID-19. Study at large: Whether acute or convalescent, the COVID-19 samples came from the United States, Italy and Spain.

CDR1 SGHVS and CDR2 FNYEAQ come from the germline V gene. CDR3 length: 16 residues. With 5 bases clipped from V and 1 base from J, the junction kept 10 bases outside the gene matches. Assay: immunoSEQ multiplex PCR; the TCRdb copy retains only in-frame clones and omits some. The table shows over 150,000 clones, with approximately 85% occurring only once. Recovery meant two consecutive negative NP/OP PCR tests, professional clearance, or resolved symptoms. Sequencing used PBMCs or T cells enriched from blood (not recorded which). The source is a man aged 35 to 55 who had recovered from COVID-19. V gene TRBV7-6 combines with J gene TRBJ1-1; 7 bases agree with TRBD1. This chain's CDR3 is CASSPYRTGKNTEAFF. The CDR3 DNA follows: TGTGCCAGCAGCCCCTACCGGACAGGAAAGAACACTGAAGCTTTCTTT.